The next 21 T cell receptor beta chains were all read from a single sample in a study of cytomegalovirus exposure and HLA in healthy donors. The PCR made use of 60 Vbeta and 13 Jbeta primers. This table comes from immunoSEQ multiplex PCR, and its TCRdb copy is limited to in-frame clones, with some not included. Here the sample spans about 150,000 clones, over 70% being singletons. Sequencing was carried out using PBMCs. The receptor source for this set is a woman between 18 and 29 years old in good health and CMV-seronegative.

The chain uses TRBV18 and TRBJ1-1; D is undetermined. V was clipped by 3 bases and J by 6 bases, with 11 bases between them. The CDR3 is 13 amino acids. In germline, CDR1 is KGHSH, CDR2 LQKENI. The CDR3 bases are TGTGCCAGCTCACCCCGACGGGAGGCTGAAGCTTTCTTT. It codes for CASSPRREAEAFF.

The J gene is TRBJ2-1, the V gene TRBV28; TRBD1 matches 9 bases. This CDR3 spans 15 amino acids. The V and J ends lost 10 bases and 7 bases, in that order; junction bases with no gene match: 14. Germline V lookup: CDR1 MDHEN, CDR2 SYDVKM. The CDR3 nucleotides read TGTGCCATTACGGGGGGACAGGGAGTTACAAATGAGCAGTTCTTC. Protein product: CAITGGQGVTNEQFF.

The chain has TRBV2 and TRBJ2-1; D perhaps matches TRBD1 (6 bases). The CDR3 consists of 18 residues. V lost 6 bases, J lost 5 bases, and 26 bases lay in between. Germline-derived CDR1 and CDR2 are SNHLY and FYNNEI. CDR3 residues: CASRIRRLDRSVHNEQFF. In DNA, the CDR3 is TGTGCCAGCAGGATCCGGCGTCTCGACAGGTCGGTTCACAATGAGCAGTTCTTC.

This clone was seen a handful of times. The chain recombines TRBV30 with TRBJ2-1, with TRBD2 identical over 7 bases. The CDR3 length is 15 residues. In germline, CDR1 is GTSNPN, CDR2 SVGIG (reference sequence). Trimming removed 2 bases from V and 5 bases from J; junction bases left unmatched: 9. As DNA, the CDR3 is TGTGCCTGGAGTTTTGCGAGCGGGGTACACAATGAGCAGTTCTTC. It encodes CAWSFASGVHNEQFF.

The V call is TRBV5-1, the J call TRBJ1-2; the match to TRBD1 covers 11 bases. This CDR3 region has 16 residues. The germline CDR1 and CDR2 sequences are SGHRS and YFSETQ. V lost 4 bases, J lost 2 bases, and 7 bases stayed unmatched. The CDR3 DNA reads TGCGCCAGCAGCATAGGGACAGGGGGAGCGAACTATGGCTACACCTTC. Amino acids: CASSIGTGGANYGYTF. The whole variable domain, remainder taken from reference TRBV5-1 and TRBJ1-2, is KAGVTQTPRYLIKTRGQQVTLSCSPISGHRSVSWYQQTPGQGLQFLFEYFSETQRNKGNFPGRFSGRQFSNSRSEMNVSTLELGDSALYLCASSIGTGGANYGYTFGSGTRLTVV.

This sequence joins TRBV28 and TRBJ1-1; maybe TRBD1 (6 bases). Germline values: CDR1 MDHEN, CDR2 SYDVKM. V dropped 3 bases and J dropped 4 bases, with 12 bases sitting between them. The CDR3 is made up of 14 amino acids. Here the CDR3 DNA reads TGTGCCAGCAGTTTTGGGGGCTCGAGCACTGAAGCTTTCTTT. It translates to CASSFGGSSTEAFF.

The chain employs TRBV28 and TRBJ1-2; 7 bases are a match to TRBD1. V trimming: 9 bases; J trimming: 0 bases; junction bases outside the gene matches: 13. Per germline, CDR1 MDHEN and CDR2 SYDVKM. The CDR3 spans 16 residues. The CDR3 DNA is TGTGCCAGTGCTAATGGAGGGGGCAGGCCTAACTATGGCTACACCTTC. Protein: CASANGGGRPNYGYTF.

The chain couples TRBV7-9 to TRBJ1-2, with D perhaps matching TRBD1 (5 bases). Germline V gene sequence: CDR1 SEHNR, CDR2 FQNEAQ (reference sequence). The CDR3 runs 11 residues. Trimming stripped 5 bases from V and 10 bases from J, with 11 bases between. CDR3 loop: CASSPRQSYTF. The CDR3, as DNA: TGTGCCAGCAGCCCCCGACAGTCCTACACCTTC.

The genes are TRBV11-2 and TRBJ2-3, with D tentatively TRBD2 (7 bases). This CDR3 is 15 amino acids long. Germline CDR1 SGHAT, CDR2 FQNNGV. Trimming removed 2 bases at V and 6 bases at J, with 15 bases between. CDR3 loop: CASSLPGRGEDTQYF. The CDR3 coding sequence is TGTGCCAGCAGCTTACCAGGGAGGGGGGAGGATACGCAGTATTTT.

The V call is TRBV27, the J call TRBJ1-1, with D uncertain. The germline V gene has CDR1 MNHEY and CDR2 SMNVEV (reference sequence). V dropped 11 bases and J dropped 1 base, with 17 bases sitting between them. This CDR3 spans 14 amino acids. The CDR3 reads CAPASRSRNTEAFF. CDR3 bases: TGTGCCCCCGCGAGCCGGAGTCGGAACACTGAAGCTTTCTTT.

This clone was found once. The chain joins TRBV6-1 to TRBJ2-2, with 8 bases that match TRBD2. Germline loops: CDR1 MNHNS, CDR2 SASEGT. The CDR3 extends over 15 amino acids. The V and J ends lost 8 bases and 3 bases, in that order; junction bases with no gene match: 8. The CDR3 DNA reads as TGTGCCAGCCGGGAGGGGCAGGCGGACACCGGGGAGCTGTTTTTT. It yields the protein CASREGQADTGELFF.

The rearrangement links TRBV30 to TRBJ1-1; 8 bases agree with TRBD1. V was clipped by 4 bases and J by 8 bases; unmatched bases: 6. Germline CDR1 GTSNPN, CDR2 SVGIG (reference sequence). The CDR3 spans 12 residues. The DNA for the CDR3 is TGTGCCTGGAACACAGGGGGGCTGGAAGCTTTCTTT. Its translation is CAWNTGGLEAFF.

CDR3 nucleotides: TGTGCCAGCAGCCTGACAGGGGTTAACACCGGGGAGCTGTTTTTT. This sequence encodes CASSLTGVNTGELFF. The chain couples TRBV7-2 to TRBJ2-2; 8 bases align to TRBD1. The CDR3 is 15 residues long. With 5 bases clipped from V and 2 bases from J, the junction kept 4 bases outside the gene matches. Germline assignment: CDR1 SGHTA and CDR2 FQGNSA.

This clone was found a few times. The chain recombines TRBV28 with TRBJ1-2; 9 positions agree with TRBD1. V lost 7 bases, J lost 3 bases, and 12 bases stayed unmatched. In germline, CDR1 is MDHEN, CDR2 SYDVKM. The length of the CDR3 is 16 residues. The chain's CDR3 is CASTPFGQGIYYGYTF. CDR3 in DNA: TGTGCCAGCACTCCTTTCGGACAGGGGATATACTATGGCTACACCTTC.

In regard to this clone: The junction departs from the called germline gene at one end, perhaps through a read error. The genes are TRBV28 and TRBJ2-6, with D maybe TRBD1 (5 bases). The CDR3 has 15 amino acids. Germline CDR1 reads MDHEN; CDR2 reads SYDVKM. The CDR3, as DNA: TGTGCCAGCAGTTTAATAAGCTCTGGGGCCAACGGCCTGACTTTC. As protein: CASSLISSGANGLTF.

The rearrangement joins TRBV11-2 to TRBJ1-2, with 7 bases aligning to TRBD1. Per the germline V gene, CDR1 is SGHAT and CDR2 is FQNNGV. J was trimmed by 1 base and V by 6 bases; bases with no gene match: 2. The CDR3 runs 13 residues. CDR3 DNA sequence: TGTGCCAGCAGGGGGACAGATAACTATGGCTACACCTTC. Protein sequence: CASRGTDNYGYTF.

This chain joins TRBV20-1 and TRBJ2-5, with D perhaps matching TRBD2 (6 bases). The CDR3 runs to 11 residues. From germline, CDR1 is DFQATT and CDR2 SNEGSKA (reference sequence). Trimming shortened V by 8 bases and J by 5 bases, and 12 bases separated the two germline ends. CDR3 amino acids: CSRLSGETQYF. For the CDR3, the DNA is TGCAGTCGACTAAGCGGGGAGACCCAGTACTTC.

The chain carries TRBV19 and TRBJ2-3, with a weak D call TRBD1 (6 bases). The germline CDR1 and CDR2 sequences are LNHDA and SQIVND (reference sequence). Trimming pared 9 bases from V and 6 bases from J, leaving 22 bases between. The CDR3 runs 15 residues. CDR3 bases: TGTGCCAGCACGGGGAGACAGGTCCTTGGGGATACGCAGTATTTT. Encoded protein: CASTGRQVLGDTQYF. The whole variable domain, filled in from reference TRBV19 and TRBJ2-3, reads DGGITQSPKYLFRKEGQNVTLSCEQNLNHDAMYWYRQDPGQGLRLIYYSQIVNDFQKGDIAEGYSVSREKKESFPLTVTSAQKNPTAFYLCASTGRQVLGDTQYFGPGTRLTVL.

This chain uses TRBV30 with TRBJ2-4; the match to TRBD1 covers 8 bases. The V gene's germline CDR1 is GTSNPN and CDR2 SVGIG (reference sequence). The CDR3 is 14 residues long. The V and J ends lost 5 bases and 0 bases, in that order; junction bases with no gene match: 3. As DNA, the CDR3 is TGTGCCTGGGGACAGGGATTAGCCAAAAACATTCAGTACTTC. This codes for CAWGQGLAKNIQYF. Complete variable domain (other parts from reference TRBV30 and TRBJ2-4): SQTIHQWPATLVQPVGSPLSLECTVEGTSNPNLYWYRQAAGRGLQLLFYSVGIGQISSEVPQNLSASRPQDRQFILSSKKLLLSDSGFYLCAWGQGLAKNIQYFGAGTRLSVL.

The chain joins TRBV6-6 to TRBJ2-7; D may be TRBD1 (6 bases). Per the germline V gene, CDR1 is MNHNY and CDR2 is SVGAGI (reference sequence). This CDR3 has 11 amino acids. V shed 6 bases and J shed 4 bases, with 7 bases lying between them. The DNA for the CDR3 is TGTGCCAGCAGGGGGGCATACGAGCAGTACTTC. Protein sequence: CASRGAYEQYF.

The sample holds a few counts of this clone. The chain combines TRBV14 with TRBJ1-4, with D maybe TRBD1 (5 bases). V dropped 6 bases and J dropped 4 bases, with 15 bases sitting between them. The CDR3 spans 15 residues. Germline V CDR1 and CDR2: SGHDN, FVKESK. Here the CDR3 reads CASRERQTFNEKLFF. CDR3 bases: TGTGCCAGCAGGGAAAGACAGACTTTTAATGAAAAACTGTTTTTT.